The clone carrying this T cell receptor beta chain was seen only a few times. Germline lookup yields CDR1 KGHSH and CDR2 LQKENI. The CDR3 extends over 15 amino acids. The V segment lost 3 bases and the J segment 5 bases; nucleotides outside the gene matches: 5. The sample comes from a study of early T cells in non-severe SARS-CoV-2 infection. TCRdb reanalysed the 5' RACE reads using MiXCR and keeps one entry per CDR3 protein. The table records about 83,000 distinct CDR3 sequences, roughly 12% of them present only once. The rearrangement uses TRBV18 and TRBJ2-1; 9 nucleotides align to TRBD1. This TCR derives from an adult who was a healthcare worker with PCR-confirmed SARS-CoV-2 infection or an uninfected control (not recorded which). The sample consisted of whole blood. CDR3 residues: CASSPPTGGHNEQFF. CDR3 nucleotide sequence: TGTGCCAGCTCACCTCCGACAGGGGGGCACAATGAGCAGTTCTTC. Based on the CDR3 plus reference TRBV18 and TRBJ2-1, the full variable domain is NAGVMQNPRHLVRRRGQEARLRCSPMKGHSHVYWYRQLPEEGLKFMVYLQKENIIDESGMPKERFSAEFPKEGPSILRIQQVVRGDSAAYFCASSPPTGGHNEQFFGPGTRLTVL.